This T cell receptor (beta chain) was found in a study of cytomegalovirus exposure and HLA in healthy donors. With 60 Vbeta and 13 Jbeta primers, the PCR was carried out. The protocol was immunoSEQ multiplex PCR, while the TCRdb copy is restricted to in-frame clones and leaves out a portion. The table has approximately 110,000 clones, roughly 70% seen once. V was cut by 2 bases and J by 0 bases, with 9 bases left in between. The CDR3 extends over 14 amino acids. Germline values: CDR1 SGHNT, CDR2 YYREEE (reference sequence). Sample: PBMCs. The sequence was obtained from a man in his forties or fifties in good health and CMV-seropositive. The V call is TRBV5-4, the J call TRBJ2-7; D ambiguous. CDR3 DNA sequence: TGTGCCAGCAGCTTAGATCTGAGCTCCTACGAGCAGTACTTC. It codes for CASSLDLSSYEQYF.